Detailed here is one T cell receptor beta chain. Per the germline V gene, CDR1 is LNHDA and CDR2 is SQIVND (reference sequence). The CDR3 runs to 17 residues. The trim removed 2 bases at V and 3 bases at J, leaving 11 bases unmatched. The data derive from a study of cytomegalovirus exposure and HLA in healthy donors. Sequencing used immunoSEQ multiplex PCR; TCRdb keeps in-frame clones, though not all of them. The table has about 47,000 clones, 90% to 95% seen once; the top ten hold roughly 5.2%. The sequenced sample was PBMCs. The clonotype originates from a young man in good health and CMV-seronegative. The chain uses TRBV19 and TRBJ1-1, with 8 nucleotides matching TRBD1. The CDR3 sequence: CASSISRTGNVYTEAFF. CDR3 in DNA: TGTGCCAGTAGTATATCCAGGACAGGGAATGTATACACTGAAGCTTTCTTT.